This TCR beta chain stems from a study of early T cells in non-severe SARS-CoV-2 infection. Study observations and caveats: The matching step, a VDJdb search, favored anti-spike CD8 responses and missed private and CD4 specificities.

V dropped 0 bases and J dropped 3 bases, with 5 bases sitting between them. Per the germline V gene, CDR1 is KGHSH and CDR2 is LQKENI. The CDR3 is 14 residues long. This clonotype appeared many times. Its antigen is undetermined. Individual cDNA molecules received unique molecular identifiers. Via MiXCR, TCRdb re-called the 5' RACE reads, giving one row per CDR3 protein. The sample shows some 87,000 distinct CDR3 sequences, 9.5% to 13% of them seen only once. The sample comprised whole blood. The receptor was derived from an adult who was a healthcare worker with PCR-confirmed SARS-CoV-2 infection or an uninfected control (not recorded which). The chain links TRBV18 to TRBJ2-2; D is ambiguous. The CDR3: CASSPPWDTGELFF. CDR3 nucleotide sequence: TGTGCCAGCTCACCACCCTGGGACACCGGGGAGCTGTTTTTT.